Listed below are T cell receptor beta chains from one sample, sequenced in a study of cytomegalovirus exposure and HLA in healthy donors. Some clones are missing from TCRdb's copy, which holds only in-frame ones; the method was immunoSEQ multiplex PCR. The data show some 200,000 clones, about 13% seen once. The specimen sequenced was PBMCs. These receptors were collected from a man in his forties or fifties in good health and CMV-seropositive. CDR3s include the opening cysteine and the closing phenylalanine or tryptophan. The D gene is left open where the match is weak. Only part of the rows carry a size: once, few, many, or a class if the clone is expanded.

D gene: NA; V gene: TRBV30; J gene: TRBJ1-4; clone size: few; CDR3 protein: CAWSVLRGAKNEKLFF; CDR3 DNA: TGTGCCTGGAGTGTACTCCGGGGGGCGAAGAATGAAAAACTGTTTTTT
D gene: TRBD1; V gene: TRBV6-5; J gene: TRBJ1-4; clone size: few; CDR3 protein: CASSLRQGANEKLFF; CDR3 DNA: TGTGCCAGCAGTCTACGACAGGGGGCTAATGAAAAACTGTTTTTT
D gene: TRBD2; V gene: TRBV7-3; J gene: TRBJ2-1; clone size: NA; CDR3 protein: CASSLRPGTSGGKDNEQFF; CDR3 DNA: TGTGCCAGCAGCTTAAGGCCCGGGACTAGCGGGGGTAAAGACAATGAGCAGTTCTTC
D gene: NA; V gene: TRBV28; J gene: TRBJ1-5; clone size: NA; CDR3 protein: CASSQGRDGQPQHF; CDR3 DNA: TGTGCCAGCTCCCAGGGTAGGGATGGACAGCCCCAGCATTTT
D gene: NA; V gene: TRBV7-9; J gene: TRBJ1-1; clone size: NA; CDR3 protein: CASSFTAGAGEAFF; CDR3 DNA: TGTGCCAGCAGCTTTACGGCGGGGGCTGGTGAAGCTTTCTTT
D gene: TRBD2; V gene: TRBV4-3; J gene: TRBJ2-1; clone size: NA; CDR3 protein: CASSQDTAGVSEQFF; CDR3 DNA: TGCGCCAGCAGCCAAGATACGGCGGGGGTTAGCGAGCAGTTCTTC
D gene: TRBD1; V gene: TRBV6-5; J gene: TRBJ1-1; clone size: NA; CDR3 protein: CASSTTGPMNTEAFF; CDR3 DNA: TGTGCCAGCAGTACGACAGGGCCGATGAACACTGAAGCTTTCTTT
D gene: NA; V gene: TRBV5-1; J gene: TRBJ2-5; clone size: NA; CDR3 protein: CASSPSANQETQYF; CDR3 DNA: TGCGCCAGCAGCCCAAGCGCAAACCAAGAGACCCAGTACTTC
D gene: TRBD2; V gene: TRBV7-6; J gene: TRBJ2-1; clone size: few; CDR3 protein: CASSPTATSGYNEQFF; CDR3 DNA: TGTGCCAGCAGCCCTACGGCGACTAGCGGGTACAATGAGCAGTTCTTC
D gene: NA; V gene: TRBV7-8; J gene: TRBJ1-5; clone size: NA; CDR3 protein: CASSRNSRDQPQHF; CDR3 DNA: TGTGCCAGCAGCCGCAACAGCAGGGATCAGCCCCAGCATTTT
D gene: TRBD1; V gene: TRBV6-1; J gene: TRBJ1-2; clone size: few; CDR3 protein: CASRTGQGDGYTF; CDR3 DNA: TGTGCCAGCAGAACGGGACAGGGGGATGGCTACACCTTC
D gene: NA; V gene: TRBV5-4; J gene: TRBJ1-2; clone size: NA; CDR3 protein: CASSWSGGPSYGYTF; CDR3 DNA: TGTGCCAGCAGCTGGAGTGGAGGACCCAGCTATGGCTACACCTTC
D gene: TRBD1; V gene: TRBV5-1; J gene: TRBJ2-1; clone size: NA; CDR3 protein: CASRQGYNEQFF; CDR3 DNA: TGCGCCAGCAGACAGGGGTACAATGAGCAGTTCTTC
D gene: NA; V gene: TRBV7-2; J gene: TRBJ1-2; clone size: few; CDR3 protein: CASSSRNYGYTF; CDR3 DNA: TGTGCCAGCAGCTCCCGTAACTATGGCTACACCTTC
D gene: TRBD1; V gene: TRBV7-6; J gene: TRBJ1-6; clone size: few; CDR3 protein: CASSLKLTGSNSPLHF; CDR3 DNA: TGTGCCAGCAGCTTAAAGTTGACAGGGTCTAATTCACCCCTCCACTTT
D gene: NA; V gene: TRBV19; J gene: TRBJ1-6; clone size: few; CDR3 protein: CASSIRDRAPLHF; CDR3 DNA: TGTGCCAGTAGTATCAGGGATAGGGCACCCCTCCACTTT
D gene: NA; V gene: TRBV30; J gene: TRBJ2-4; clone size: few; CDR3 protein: CAWSVQGGGPQYF; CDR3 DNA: TGTGCCTGGAGTGTACAGGGAGGGGGGCCTCAGTACTTC
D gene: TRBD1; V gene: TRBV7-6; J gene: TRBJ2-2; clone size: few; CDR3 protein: CASSLSGQALTGELFF; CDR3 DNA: TGTGCCAGCAGCTTATCAGGACAGGCTTTAACCGGGGAGCTGTTTTTT
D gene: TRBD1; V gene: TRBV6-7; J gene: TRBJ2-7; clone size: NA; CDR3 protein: CASSYQGAPPYEQYF; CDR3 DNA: TGTGCCAGCAGTTATCAGGGGGCCCCTCCCTACGAGCAGTACTTC
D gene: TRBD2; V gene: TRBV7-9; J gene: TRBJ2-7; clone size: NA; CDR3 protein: CASSFPTGTSGWSVYF; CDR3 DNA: TGTGCCAGCAGCTTCCCCACCGGGACTAGCGGGTGGAGTGTGTACTTC
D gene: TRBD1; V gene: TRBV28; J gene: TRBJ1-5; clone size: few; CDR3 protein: CASRRDRSNQPQHF; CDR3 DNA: TGTGCCAGCAGAAGGGACAGAAGCAATCAGCCCCAGCATTTT
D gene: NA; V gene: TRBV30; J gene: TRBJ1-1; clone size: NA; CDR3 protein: CAWLNARPGAFF; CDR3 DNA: TGTGCCTGGCTCAACGCGAGGCCCGGCGCTTTCTTT
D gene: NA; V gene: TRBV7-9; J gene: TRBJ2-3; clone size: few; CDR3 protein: CASSLTRETDTQYF; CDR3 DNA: TGTGCCAGCAGCTTAACCCGGGAAACAGATACGCAGTATTTT
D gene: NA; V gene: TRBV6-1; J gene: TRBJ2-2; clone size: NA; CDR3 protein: CASTARGATGELFF; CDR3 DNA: TGTGCCAGCACGGCCAGGGGGGCCACCGGGGAGCTGTTTTTT
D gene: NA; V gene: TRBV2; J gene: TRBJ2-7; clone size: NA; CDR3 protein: CASIFYAREQYF; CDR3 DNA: TGTGCCAGCATTTTCTATGCACGGGAGCAGTACTTC